This TCR beta chain originates from a study of blood T cells in healthy people across ages. Findings and limits, study-wide: Naive T cell percentage and TCR beta diversity correlated strongly. A conclusive naive versus antigen-experienced comparison was prevented by the unsorted PBMCs. When set beside aged donors, long-lived donors presented more naive CD4+ cells and higher diversity.

A second PCR of roughly 7 to 11 cycles used a sample-barcoded 5' primer and a J-beta primer mix. Each cDNA molecule carried a tag from a template-switch adaptor that contained 12 random nucleotides. Via MiXCR, TCRdb re-called the 5' RACE reads, giving one row per CDR3 protein. Of roughly 1.7 million distinct CDR3 sequences in the sample, about 35% were seen once. In regard to this clonotype: Its antigen is as yet unknown.

Germline V gives CDR1 MDHEN, CDR2 SYDVKM. This CDR3 region has 13 residues. V was clipped by 5 bases and J by 8 bases, with 10 bases between them. The sample consisted of blood. This chain joins TRBV28 and TRBJ1-6; D is ambiguous. This sequence was found in a woman aged 30 to 39 in good health. The CDR3 region has the DNA TGTGCCAGCAGTGAGACCAGATATTCACCCCTCCACTTT. This sequence encodes CASSETRYSPLHF.